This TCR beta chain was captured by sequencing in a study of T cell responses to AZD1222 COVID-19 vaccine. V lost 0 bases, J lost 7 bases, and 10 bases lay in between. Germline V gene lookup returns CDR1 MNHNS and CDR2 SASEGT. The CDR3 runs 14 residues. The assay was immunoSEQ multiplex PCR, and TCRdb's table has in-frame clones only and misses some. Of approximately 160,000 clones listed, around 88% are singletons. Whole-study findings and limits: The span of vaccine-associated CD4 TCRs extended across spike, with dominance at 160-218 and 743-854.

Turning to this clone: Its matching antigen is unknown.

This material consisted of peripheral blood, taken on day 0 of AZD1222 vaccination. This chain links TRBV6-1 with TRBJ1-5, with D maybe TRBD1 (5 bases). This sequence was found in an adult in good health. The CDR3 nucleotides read TGTGCCAGCAGTGAAGCGGGGGGGTACCAGCCCCAGCATTTT. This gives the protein CASSEAGGYQPQHF.